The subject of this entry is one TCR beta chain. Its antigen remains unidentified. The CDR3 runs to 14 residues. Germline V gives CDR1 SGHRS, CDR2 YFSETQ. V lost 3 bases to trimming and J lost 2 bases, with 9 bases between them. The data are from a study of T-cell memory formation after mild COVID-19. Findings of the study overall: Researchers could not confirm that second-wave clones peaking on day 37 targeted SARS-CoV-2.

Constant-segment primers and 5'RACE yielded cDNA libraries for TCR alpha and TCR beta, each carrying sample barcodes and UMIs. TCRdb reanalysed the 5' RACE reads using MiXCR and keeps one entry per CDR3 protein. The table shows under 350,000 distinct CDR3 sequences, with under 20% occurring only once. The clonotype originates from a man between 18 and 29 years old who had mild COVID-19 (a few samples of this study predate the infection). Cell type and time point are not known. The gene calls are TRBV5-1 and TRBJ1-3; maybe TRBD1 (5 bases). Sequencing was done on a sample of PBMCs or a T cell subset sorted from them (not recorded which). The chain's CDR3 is CASSWDGAGNTIYF. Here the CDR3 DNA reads TGCGCCAGCAGCTGGGACGGAGCTGGAAACACCATATATTTT.